The 28 T cell receptor beta chains in this list originate from one sample, sequenced in a study of tumor-infiltrating lymphocytes in primary liver carcinoma. Germline DNA was also extracted, and blood RNA derived from unsorted whole blood. Production of TCR beta cDNA used around 460 ng total RNA together with a constant-region primer. For TCR beta, libraries were produced by three nested multiplex PCR rounds using slightly modified ARM-PCR. The first two PCR rounds used TRBV1-TRBV30 primers with a Cbeta primer, 10 cycles each. TCRdb re-derived calls from the multiplex PCR reads in MiXCR, one entry per CDR3 protein. The profile covers approximately 310,000 distinct CDR3 sequences, with approximately 60% appearing a single time and roughly 8.9% taken by the ten largest. The material sequenced was peripheral blood. These receptors all stem from a man aged 35-49 years with primary liver carcinoma and hepatitis B virus infection.

This clonotype came up once. One end of the junction varies from germline; a read error may be responsible. V and J are TRBV29-1 and TRBJ1-1; D uncertain. The CDR3 is 11 residues long. Germline V CDR1 and CDR2: SQVTM, ANQGSEA. The CDR3 reads CSIIENTGAFF. The CDR3 bases are TGCAGCATTATCGAGAACACTGGAGCTTTCTTT.

This clonotype was counted many times. This sequence joins TRBV6-1 and TRBJ1-1, with TRBD1 matching 7 bases. Germline values: CDR1 MNHNS, CDR2 SASEGT. The V and J ends lost 7 bases and 6 bases, in that order; junction bases with no gene match: 8. The length of the CDR3 is 13 residues. As DNA, the CDR3 is TGTGCCAGCAAGATGACAGGGACCCCTGAAGCTTTCTTT. Translation gives CASKMTGTPEAFF.

Details on this clonotype: A clone one base away is much larger, so this may be a read error. The genes are TRBV6-6 and TRBJ2-3; D unclear. The CDR3 extends over 13 amino acids. The germline CDR1 and CDR2 sequences are MNHNY and SVGAGI (reference sequence). For the CDR3, the DNA is TGTGACAGCAGTTACTCACGGGCAGATACGCAGTATTTT. Protein: CDSSYSRADTQYF.

Remarks on this clonotype: A junction boundary mismatches the germline segment, possibly from a read error. The CDR3 spells CVSSPPGGDEKLFF. CDR3 coding DNA: TGTGTCAGCAGCCCCCCCGGGGGTGATGAAAAACTGTTCTTT. The chain couples TRBV4-1 to TRBJ1-4, with D possibly TRBD1 on 5 matching bases. Germline CDR1 and CDR2: MGHRA and YSYEKL. The CDR3 runs to 14 residues.

This chain links TRBV5-1 with TRBJ2-3; D is uncertain. CDR3 length equals 15 residues. Trimming pared 0 bases from V and 2 bases from J, leaving 10 bases between. Per the germline V gene, CDR1 is SGHRS and CDR2 is YFSETQ. CDR3 sequence reads: CASSLDKGNTDTQYF. In DNA form, the CDR3 reads TGCGCCAGCAGCTTGGACAAGGGAAACACAGATACGCAGTATTTT.

The chain links TRBV30 to TRBJ1-5; no definite D call. Trimming cost V 0 bases and J 4 bases, with 7 bases left between them. CDR3 size: 13 residues. The germline gives CDR1 GTSNPN, CDR2 SVGIG (reference sequence). The DNA for the CDR3 is TGTGCCTGGAGTGTTGCCAGAAATCAGCCCCAGCATTTT. Its protein product is CAWSVARNQPQHF.

For this clonotype: A much larger clone lies one base from this, so it may be a read error. V gene TRBV4-1 combines with J gene TRBJ2-3, with 8 bases that match TRBD1. The CDR3 sequence is 18 residues long. Germline V gene lookup returns CDR1 MGHRA and CDR2 YSYEKL. V was pared by 1 base and J by 0 bases, with 9 bases of the junction left unmatched. The chain's CDR3 is CASSQGVLGQGSTDTQYF. CDR3 nucleotides: TGCGCCAGCAGCCAAGGGGTATTAGGACAGGGCAGCACAGATACGCAGTATTTT.

The J gene is TRBJ1-1, the V gene TRBV6-1; D is undetermined. V lost 3 bases and J 7 bases, leaving 15 bases between the germline ends. CDR1 and CDR2 from the germline V gene are MNHNS and SASEGT. The CDR3 loop spans 14 amino acids. For the CDR3, the DNA is TGTGCCAGCAGTGATTTACGCGGATACATTGAAGCTTTCTTT. It specifies CASSDLRGYIEAFF.

As regards this clonotype: A read error may explain this, as a much larger clone is one base away. The genes are TRBV6-2 or TRBV6-3 and TRBJ1-5; no clear D gene. The germline CDR1 and CDR2 sequences are MNHEY and SVGEGT. The CDR3 runs 13 residues. DNA of the CDR3: TGTGCCAGCAGTTACTCTGCGGATCAGTCCCAGCATTTT. Residues: CASSYSADQSQHF.

Turning to this clonotype: A much larger clonotype is one base distant, so this may be a read error. This chain connects TRBV5-6 to TRBJ1-2, with D hard to call. V lost 3 bases and J lost 0, with 15 bases in between. Germline V lookup: CDR1 SGHDT, CDR2 YYEEEE. The CDR3 is 16 residues long. The CDR3 DNA sequence: TGTGCCAGCAGCTCGAGTTCGCTCTCGGCTAACTATGGCTACACCTTC. This sequence encodes CASSSSSLSANYGYTF. Full variable domain (remainder filled in from reference TRBV5-6 and TRBJ1-2): DAGVTQSPTHLIKTRGQQVTLRCSPKSGHDTVSWYQQALGQGPQFIFQYYEEEERQRGNFPDRFSGHQFPNYSSELNVNALLLGDSALYLCASSSSSLSANYGYTFGSGTRLTVV.

As concerns this clonotype: Since the CDR3 does not end with the conserved phenylalanine or tryptophan, this likely comes from a read error. This rearrangement joins TRBV14 to TRBJ2-1, with 8 nucleotides matching TRBD2. Germline values: CDR1 SGHDN, CDR2 FVKESK. V lost 6 bases to trimming and J lost 6 bases; unmatched junction nucleotides: 13. The CDR3 consists of 16 residues. CDR3 DNA: TGTGCCAGCAGTGCTGTAGCGGGATGGGTAAGCAATGAGCAGTTCTCC. This gives the protein CASSAVAGWVSNEQFS.

About this clonotype: Given a much more abundant clone one base away, this may be a read error. Given the absence of the conserved phenylalanine or tryptophan at the CDR3 end, a read error is likely. The J gene is TRBJ1-6, the V gene TRBV29-1; TRBD1 aligns across 10 bases. Germline V lookup: CDR1 SQVTM, CDR2 ANQGSEA. CDR3 length: 14 residues. V was clipped by 7 bases and J by 8 bases; unmatched bases: 8. This CDR3 reads CSDPGQGRYSPLHI. CDR3 coding DNA: TGCAGCGACCCGGGACAGGGGAGGTATTCACCCCTCCACATT.

The J gene is TRBJ2-1, the V gene TRBV11-1; 10 nucleotides line up with TRBD1. Looked up from germline, CDR1 is SGHAT and CDR2 is FQDESV (reference sequence). The length of the CDR3 is 14 residues. J gave up 15 bases and V 8 bases, and 16 bases lay outside the gene matches. CDR3 nucleotides: TGTGCCAGCGGACGTCGGACAGGGGGGAATGAACTGTTCTTC. Its protein product is CASGRRTGGNELFF.

This clonotype was seen many times. The rearrangement uses TRBV6-5 and TRBJ2-1; TRBD2 agrees at 9 bases. V was pared by 6 bases and J by 7 bases, with 16 bases of the junction left unmatched. Germline CDR1 is MNHEY and CDR2 is SVGAGI. The CDR3 covers 17 residues. This CDR3 reads CASSSGQLAGMGNEQFF. The DNA of the CDR3 is TGTGCCAGCAGCTCTGGGCAGCTAGCGGGAATGGGGAATGAGCAGTTCTTC.

Note on this clonotype: Being one base from a much bigger clone, this may be a read error. J is TRBJ1-1 and V is TRBV6-5, with D maybe TRBD1 (5 bases). The CDR3 has 14 amino acids. Per germline, CDR1 MNHEY and CDR2 SVGAGI. Between the trimmed V and J ends, which lost 7 bases and 9 bases, there was a span of 21 bases. CDR3 loop: CASTAAGVWTKAFF. For the CDR3, the DNA is TGTGCCAGCACCGCCGCGGGGGTATGGACTAAAGCTTTCTTT.

This clonotype was seen at least ten times. The chain carries TRBV4-1 and TRBJ1-4; D ambiguous. Trimming shortened V by 0 bases and J by 8 bases, and 16 bases separated the two germline ends. The CDR3 length is 16 residues. Germline V lookup: CDR1 MGHRA, CDR2 YSYEKL. CDR3: CASSQDPYIGEEKLFF. In nucleotides, the CDR3 is TGCGCCAGCAGCCAAGATCCTTATATTGGGGAGGAAAAACTGTTTTTT.

The chain has TRBV9 and TRBJ1-4, with 7 bases fitting TRBD1. CDR3 size: 14 residues. CDR1 is SGDLS and CDR2 is YYNGEE in the germline V gene. The V segment lost 4 bases and the J segment 8 bases; nucleotides outside the gene matches: 8. The CDR3 DNA is TGTGCCAGCAGCTCACGAAGGGGGCAAGAAAAACTGTTTTTT. Translating it yields CASSSRRGQEKLFF.

The CDR3 DNA reads as TGTGCCAGCAGCAAAACAGGTACCTACGAGCAGTATTTC. This codes for CASSKTGTYEQYF. The chain carries TRBV21-1 and TRBJ2-7; the D call TRBD1 from the table was never checked on the DNA. TRBV21-1 has pseudogene status. There are 13 residues in the CDR3.

For this clonotype: Likely a read error: the CDR3 ends without its conserved phenylalanine or tryptophan. The chain is built from TRBV6-6 and TRBJ2-1; 7 bases fit TRBD1. The CDR3 consists of 14 residues. V was pared by 2 bases and J by 9 bases, with 7 bases of the junction left unmatched. Germline V gives CDR1 MNHNY, CDR2 SVGAGI (reference sequence). The CDR3 nucleotides read TGTGCCAGCAGTTACGGTGACAGGGTGGGTGAGCAGTTCTCC. It yields the protein CASSYGDRVGEQFS.

Points on this clonotype: This sequence may be a read error, since a much larger clone differs from it by one base. The CDR3 is CSVVSPLIGTTCEQYF. The CDR3 nucleotides read TGCAGCGTCGTTAGTCCGTTAATCGGGACGACCTGCGAGCAGTACTTC. The chain employs TRBV29-1 and TRBJ2-7; D may be TRBD1 or TRBD2 (5 bases each). The CDR3 is 16 amino acids. Looked up from germline, CDR1 is SQVTM and CDR2 is ANQGSEA. V lost 6 bases and J lost 6, with 27 bases in between.

Many counts were recorded for this clonotype. V usage is TRBV7-8 and J usage is TRBJ2-1, with 9 bases matching TRBD1. Trimming at V came to 2 bases and at J to 5 bases, leaving 7 bases not matched to a gene. Germline CDR1 reads SGHVS; CDR2 reads FQNEAQ. The CDR3 runs to 16 residues. The CDR3 spells CASSLSGQGRHNEQFF. CDR3 nucleotide sequence: TGTGCCAGCAGCTTATCGGGACAGGGTCGCCACAATGAGCAGTTCTTC.

This clonotype has at least ten counts. V usage is TRBV11-1 and J usage is TRBJ2-1; 8 nucleotides agree with TRBD2. Germline V CDR1 and CDR2: SGHAT, FQDESV (reference sequence). There are 19 residues in the CDR3. Trimming at V came to 5 bases and at J to 0 bases, leaving 15 bases not matched to a gene. The DNA for the CDR3 is TGTGCCAGCAGCCCTCCCCCTGCTAGCGGGTTTAGCTCCTACAATGAGCAGTTCTTC. It yields the protein CASSPPPASGFSSYNEQFF.

Details on this clonotype: A much larger clone sits a single nucleotide away, making a read error possible. This CDR3 is CTISENPSAAYEQYF. CDR3 DNA sequence: TGTACCATCAGTGAGAACCCTAGCGCGGCCTACGAGCAGTACTTC. The J gene is TRBJ2-7, the V gene TRBV10-3; possibly TRBD2 for D (6 bases). The CDR3 is made up of 15 amino acids. Looked up from germline, CDR1 is ENHRY and CDR2 is SYGVKD.

As for this clonotype: Being one base from a much bigger clone, this may be a read error. The chain recombines TRBV6-1 with TRBJ2-5, with TRBD1 matching 7 bases. After removal of 2 bases from V and 1 base from J, the junction contained 4 bases not matched to a gene. The CDR3 runs to 15 residues. CDR1 is MNHNS, CDR2 SASEGT, per germline. CDR3 residues: CASSEISGGQETQYF. The CDR3 DNA follows: TGTGCCAGCAGTGAAATATCAGGGGGCCAAGAGACCCAGTACTTC.

A note on this clonotype: This could be a read error, since a much larger clone is one nucleotide away. The conserved phenylalanine or tryptophan is not found at the CDR3 terminus, so this likely reflects a read error. V is TRBV6-1 and J is TRBJ1-5; D gene uncertain. The CDR3 has 13 amino acids. CDR1 and CDR2 (germline): MNHNS, SASEGT. Trimming left V 4 bases short and J 5 bases short, with 9 bases between. The CDR3 coding sequence is TGTGCCAGCAGTGGCCGGGGTCATCAGCCCCAGCATCTT. It yields the protein CASSGRGHQPQHL.

This clonotype was observed a handful of times. The V gene is TRBV5-1, the J gene TRBJ1-1, with D tentatively TRBD1 (6 bases). Germline V gene lookup returns CDR1 SGHRS and CDR2 YFSETQ. This CDR3 is 14 amino acids long. With 0 bases removed from V and 4 bases from J, the gap between germline ends came to 10 bases. The CDR3 nucleotides are TGCGCCAGCAGCTTGGAGGTCAGGGGCACTGAAGCTTTCTTT. Its protein is CASSLEVRGTEAFF.

With regard to this clonotype: A much larger clone differs from this one at a single base, so this may be a read error. In this CDR3 the conserved last residue, phenylalanine or tryptophan, is missing, so a read error is likely. V gene TRBV5-6 combines with J gene TRBJ2-1; D remains ambiguous. V was clipped by 0 bases and J by 5 bases, with 9 bases between them. Germline loops: CDR1 SGHDT, CDR2 YYEEEE. This CDR3 has 14 residues. The CDR3: CASSLATVNNEQFI. The CDR3 nucleotides are TGTGCCAGCAGCTTGGCTACAGTCAACAATGAGCAGTTCATC.

This chain links TRBV28 with TRBJ1-2; 8 bases align to TRBD1. The V and J ends lost 6 bases and 2 bases, in that order; junction bases with no gene match: 8. The CDR3 sequence is 15 residues long. CDR1 MDHEN and CDR2 SYDVKM come from the germline V gene. This CDR3 is CASRFLQGENYGYTF. DNA of the CDR3: TGTGCCAGCAGGTTCCTACAGGGGGAGAACTATGGCTACACCTTC.